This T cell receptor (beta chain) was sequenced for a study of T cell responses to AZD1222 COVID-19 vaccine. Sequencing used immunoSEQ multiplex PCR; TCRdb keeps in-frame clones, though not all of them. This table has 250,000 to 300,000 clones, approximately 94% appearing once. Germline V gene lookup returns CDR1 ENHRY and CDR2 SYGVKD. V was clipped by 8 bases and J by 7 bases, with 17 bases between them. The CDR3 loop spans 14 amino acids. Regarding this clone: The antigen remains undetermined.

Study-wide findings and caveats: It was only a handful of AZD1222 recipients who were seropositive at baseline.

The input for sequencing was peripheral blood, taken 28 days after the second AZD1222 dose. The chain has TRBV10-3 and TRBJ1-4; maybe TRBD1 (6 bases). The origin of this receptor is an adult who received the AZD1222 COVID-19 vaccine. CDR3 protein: CAIGRQETSEKLFF. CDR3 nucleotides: TGTGCCATCGGTAGACAGGAGACGAGTGAAAAACTGTTTTTT.